This T cell receptor beta chain was captured in a study of beta chain features in type 1 diabetes. V lost 2 bases and J lost 3, with 7 bases in between. Germline V gene sequence: CDR1 SNHLY, CDR2 FYNNEI. This CDR3 spans 13 amino acids. Expressed TCRB transcripts were sequenced because the entire RNA isolate underwent reverse transcription. On average, stem cell-like memory T cell samples had roughly 1 million reads. Libraries were prepared by immunoSEQ multiplex PCR; TCRdb keeps only in-frame clonotypes and omits some of them. The top ten clones hold 0.45% to 0.55% of a sample with 80,000 to 90,000 clones, roughly a third of them seen once.

The specimen sequenced was stem cell memory CD4+ T cells from blood. The receptor was derived from a woman under 30 in good health. The chain links TRBV2 to TRBJ2-5; D is ambiguous. DNA for the CDR3: TGTGCCAGCAGTGAACTGAGTAAAGAGACCCAGTACTTC. Amino acid sequence: CASSELSKETQYF.